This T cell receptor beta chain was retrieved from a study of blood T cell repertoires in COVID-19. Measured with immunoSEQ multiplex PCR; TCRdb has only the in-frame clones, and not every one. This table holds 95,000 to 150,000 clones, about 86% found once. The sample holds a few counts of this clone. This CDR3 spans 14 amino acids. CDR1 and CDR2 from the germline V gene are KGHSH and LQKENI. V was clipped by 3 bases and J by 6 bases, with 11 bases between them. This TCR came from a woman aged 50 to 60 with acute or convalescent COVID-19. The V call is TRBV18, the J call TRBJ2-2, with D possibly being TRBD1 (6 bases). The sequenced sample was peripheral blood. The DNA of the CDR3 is TGTGCCAGCTCACCTACAGGGTCCGCCGGGGAGCTGTTTTTT. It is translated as CASSPTGSAGELFF.